This T cell receptor beta chain was captured by sequencing in a study of a mutant IDH1 vaccine in newly diagnosed glioma. Study information: In some groups vaccination began 4-6 weeks post-radiotherapy; others received it with temozolomide.

Stated time point: week 35, safety follow-up. Mutant IDH1 20-mer peptide, at 300 ug, made up each vaccine dose, with topical imiquimod. This CDR3 spans 14 amino acids. Per the germline V gene, CDR1 is SGDLS and CDR2 is YYNGEE. The ends were cut back, 0 bases at V and 5 bases at J, with 11 bases in the middle. Regarding this clone: The antigen is undetermined.

Assay used: immunoSEQ multiplex PCR; TCRdb lists only in-frame clones, some missing. This sample has just over 65,000 clones, with roughly 84% found just once. This sequence originates from a man between 18 and 35 years old with glioma. The chain combines TRBV9 with TRBJ1-2, with D possibly being TRBD1 (5 bases). The sample was PBMCs, taken from a glioma patient whose treatment included an IDH1 peptide vaccine. The CDR3 nucleotides read TGTGCCAGCAGCGTAGGAGGGGATCCATATGGCTACACCTTC. Its translation: CASSVGGDPYGYTF.